One sample yielded the 8 T cell receptor beta chains listed below, sequenced in a study of T cells after yellow fever vaccination (dated by TCRdb to the late 2010s). Library construction relied on 5' RACE. Sequencer: Illumina NovaSeq 6000. TCRdb reworked the public reads: Q25 trimming with fastp, MiXCR clone assembly, productive beta chains retained. Rows merge per CDR3 protein into single entries with the most common DNA and genes. This sample comprises a few hundred thousand distinct CDR3 sequences, around 4.5% of them detected only once. The ten largest clones add up to approximately 20% of the sample. The meaning of the sample's treatment or condition label: live attenuated yellow fever vaccine strain. This specimen was PBMCs, taken 15 days after the yellow fever booster vaccination. These receptors were taken from a man aged 18 to 30 who received the YFV17D yellow fever vaccine.

In this sample, this clonotype turned up many times. The chain is built from TRBV12-3 or TRBV12-4 and TRBJ2-1; 9 nucleotides match TRBD1. The CDR3 runs to 13 residues. V trimming: 8 bases; J trimming: 13 bases; junction bases outside the gene matches: 12. The CDR3 spells CASENRDRAHQFF. The DNA of the CDR3 is TGTGCCAGCGAAAACCGGGACAGGGCCCACCAGTTCTTC.

CDR3 sequence reads: CASSPGVRGSTDTQYF. CDR3 nucleotides: TGTGCCAGCAGCCCCGGGGTCCGGGGTAGCACAGATACGCAGTATTTT. The chain has TRBV7-3 and TRBJ2-3, with D possibly being TRBD2 (5 bases). This CDR3 has 16 amino acids. Germline-derived CDR1 and CDR2 are SGHTA and FQGTGA. The V and J ends lost 5 bases and 0 bases respectively, with 15 bases between them.

This clonotype was picked up many times. The chain combines TRBV18 with TRBJ1-2; 7 bases fit TRBD1. The V gene end was trimmed by 3 bases and the J gene end by 4 bases; junction bases not matched to a gene: 8. The germline gives CDR1 KGHSH, CDR2 LQKENI. The CDR3 runs to 15 residues. In DNA, the CDR3 is TGTGCCAGCTCACCTTCTCGACAGGGAGGCTATGGCTACACCTTC. This translates into CASSPSRQGGYGYTF.

CDR3 nucleotide sequence: TGTGCCAGCTCGGACGTGGGTGATAAGGAGACCCAGTACTTC. It specifies CASSDVGDKETQYF. V gene TRBV6-5 combines with J gene TRBJ2-5, with D uncertain. V was pared by 8 bases and J by 5 bases, with 18 bases between. Per the germline V gene, CDR1 is MNHEY and CDR2 is SVGAGI. The CDR3 is 14 amino acids.

This chain connects TRBV7-9 to TRBJ2-2, with D unclear. The CDR3 runs to 12 residues. The germline gives CDR1 SEHNR, CDR2 FQNEAQ (reference sequence). The V end was cut by 6 bases, the J end by 1 base, with 3 bases between. CDR3 sequence: CASRQNTGELFF. CDR3 coding DNA: TGTGCCAGCAGGCAGAACACCGGGGAGCTGTTTTTT. Using reference TRBV7-9 and TRBJ2-2 for the parts outside the CDR3, the full variable domain is DTGVSQNPRHKITKRGQNVTFRCDPISEHNRLYWYRQTLGQGPEFLTYFQNEAQLEKSRLLSDRFSAERPKGSFSTLEIQRTEQGDSAMYLCASRQNTGELFFGEGSRLTVL.

This clonotype was observed a handful of times. The chain joins TRBV20-1 to TRBJ1-6; the match to TRBD1 covers 9 bases. Germline trimming cut 6 bases from V and 3 bases from J; bases unmatched to any gene: 9. Germline CDR1 reads DFQATT; CDR2 reads SNEGSKA (reference sequence). The CDR3 has 16 residues. The CDR3 DNA sequence: TGCAGTGCGCCCAGGGACAGGGATCGCTATAATTCACCCCTCCACTTT. It yields the protein CSAPRDRDRYNSPLHF.

The rearrangement joins TRBV9 to TRBJ1-1; perhaps TRBD1 as D (5 bases). Germline values: CDR1 SGDLS, CDR2 YYNGEE. The CDR3 runs 14 residues. V lost 0 bases and J lost 5, with 11 bases in between. In nucleotides, the CDR3 is TGTGCCAGCAGCGTAGAAGGGGTTTTGACTGAAGCTTTCTTT. This gives the protein CASSVEGVLTEAFF. The complete variable domain, with remaining parts taken from reference TRBV9 and TRBJ1-1, reads DSGVTQTPKHLITATGQRVTLRCSPRSGDLSVYWYQQSLDQGLQFLIQYYNGEERAKGNILERFSAQQFPDLHSELNLSSLELGDSALYFCASSVEGVLTEAFFGQGTRLTVV.

This clonotype was observed a few times. CDR3 sequence: CASSFNGGPAGELFF. The DNA of the CDR3 is TGTGCCAGCAGCTTCAATGGGGGTCCGGCCGGGGAGCTGTTTTTT. The chain is built from TRBV7-9 and TRBJ2-2; D might be TRBD1 or TRBD2, each matching 5 bases. Trimming shortened V by 3 bases and J by 6 bases, and 14 bases separated the two germline ends. Germline V gene lookup returns CDR1 SEHNR and CDR2 FQNEAQ (reference sequence). CDR3 length: 15 amino acids. The whole variable domain, filled in from reference TRBV7-9 and TRBJ2-2, reads DTGVSQNPRHKITKRGQNVTFRCDPISEHNRLYWYRQTLGQGPEFLTYFQNEAQLEKSRLLSDRFSAERPKGSFSTLEIQRTEQGDSAMYLCASSFNGGPAGELFFGEGSRLTVL.